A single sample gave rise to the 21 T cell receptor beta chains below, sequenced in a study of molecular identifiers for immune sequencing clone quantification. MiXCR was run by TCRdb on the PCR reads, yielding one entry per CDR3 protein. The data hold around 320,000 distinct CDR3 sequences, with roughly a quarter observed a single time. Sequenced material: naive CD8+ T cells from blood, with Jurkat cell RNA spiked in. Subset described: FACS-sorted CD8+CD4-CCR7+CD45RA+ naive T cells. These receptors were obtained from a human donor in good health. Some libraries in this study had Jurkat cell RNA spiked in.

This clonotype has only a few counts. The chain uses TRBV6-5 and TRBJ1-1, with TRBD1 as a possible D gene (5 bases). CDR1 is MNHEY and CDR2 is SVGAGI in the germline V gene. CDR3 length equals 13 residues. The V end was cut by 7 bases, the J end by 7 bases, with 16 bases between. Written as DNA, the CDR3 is TGTGCCAGCAACCGGGGGTCCGTGGGTGAAGCTTTCTTT. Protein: CASNRGSVGEAFF.

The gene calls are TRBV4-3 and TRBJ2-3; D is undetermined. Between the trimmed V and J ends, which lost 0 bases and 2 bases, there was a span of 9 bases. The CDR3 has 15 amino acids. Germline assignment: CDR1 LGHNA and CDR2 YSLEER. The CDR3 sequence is CASSQDRATTDTQYF. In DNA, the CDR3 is TGCGCCAGCAGCCAAGATCGGGCCACCACAGATACGCAGTATTTT.

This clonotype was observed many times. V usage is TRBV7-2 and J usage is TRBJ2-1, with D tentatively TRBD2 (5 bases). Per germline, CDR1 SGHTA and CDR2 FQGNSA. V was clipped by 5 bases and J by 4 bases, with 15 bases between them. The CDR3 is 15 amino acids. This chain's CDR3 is CASSPTGSEYNEQFF. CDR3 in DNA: TGTGCCAGCAGCCCTACGGGGTCGGAATACAATGAGCAGTTCTTC.

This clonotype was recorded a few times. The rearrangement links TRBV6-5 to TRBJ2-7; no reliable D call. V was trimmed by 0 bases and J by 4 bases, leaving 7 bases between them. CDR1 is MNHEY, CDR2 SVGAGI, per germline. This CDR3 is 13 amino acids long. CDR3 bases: TGTGCCAGCAGTTACTCGAGTAGGTACGAGCAGTACTTC. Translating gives CASSYSSRYEQYF.

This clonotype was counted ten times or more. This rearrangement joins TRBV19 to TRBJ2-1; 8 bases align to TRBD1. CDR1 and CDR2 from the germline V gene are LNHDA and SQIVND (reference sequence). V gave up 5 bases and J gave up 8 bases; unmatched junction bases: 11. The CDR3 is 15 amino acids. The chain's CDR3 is CASSPTGGWLDEQFF. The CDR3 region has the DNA TGTGCCAGTAGTCCCACAGGGGGTTGGCTCGATGAGCAGTTCTTC.

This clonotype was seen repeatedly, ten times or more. The CDR3 bases are TGTGCCAGTAGTATCGACAGGGCGGGCACTGAAGCTTTCTTT. Translated, it gives CASSIDRAGTEAFF. The chain carries TRBV19 and TRBJ1-1; 7 bases fit TRBD1. The CDR3 runs 14 residues. From germline, CDR1 is LNHDA and CDR2 SQIVND (reference sequence). V shed 3 bases and J 4 bases; nucleotides not matched to a gene: 5.

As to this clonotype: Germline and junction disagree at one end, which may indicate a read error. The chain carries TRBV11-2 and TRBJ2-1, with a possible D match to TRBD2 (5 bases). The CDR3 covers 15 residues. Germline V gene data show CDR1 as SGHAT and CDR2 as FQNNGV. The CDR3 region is CASSELVLTYNEHFF. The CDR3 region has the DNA TGTGCCAGCAGCGAACTAGTCCTTACTTACAATGAGCACTTCTTC.

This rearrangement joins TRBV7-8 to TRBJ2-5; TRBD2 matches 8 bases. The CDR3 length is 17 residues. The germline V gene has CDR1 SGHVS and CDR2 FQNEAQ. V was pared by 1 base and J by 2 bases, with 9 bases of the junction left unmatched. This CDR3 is CASSLVGAGVPQETQYF. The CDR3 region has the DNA TGTGCCAGCAGCTTAGTTGGAGCGGGGGTCCCACAAGAGACCCAGTACTTC.

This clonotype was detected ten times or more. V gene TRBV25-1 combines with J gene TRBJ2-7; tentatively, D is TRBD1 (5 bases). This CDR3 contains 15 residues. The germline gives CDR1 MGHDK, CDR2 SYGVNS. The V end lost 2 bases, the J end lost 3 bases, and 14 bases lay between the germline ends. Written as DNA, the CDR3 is TGTGCCAGCAGTGAAGGGTCCGGACAATACTACGAGCAGTACTTC. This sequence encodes CASSEGSGQYYEQYF.

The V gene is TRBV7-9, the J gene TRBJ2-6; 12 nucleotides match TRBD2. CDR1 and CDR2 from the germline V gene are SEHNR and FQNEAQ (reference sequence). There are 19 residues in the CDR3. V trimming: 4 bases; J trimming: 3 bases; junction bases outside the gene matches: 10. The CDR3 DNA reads TGTGCCAGCAGCTCCACAAGACTAGCGGGGGAGTATGGGGCCAACGTCCTGACTTTC. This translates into CASSSTRLAGEYGANVLTF.

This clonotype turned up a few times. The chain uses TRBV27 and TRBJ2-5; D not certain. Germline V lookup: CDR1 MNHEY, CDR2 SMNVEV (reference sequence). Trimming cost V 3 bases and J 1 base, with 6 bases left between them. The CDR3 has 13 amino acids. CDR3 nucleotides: TGTGCCAGCAGTTTTATTAGCCAAGAGACCCAGTACTTC. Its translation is CASSFISQETQYF.

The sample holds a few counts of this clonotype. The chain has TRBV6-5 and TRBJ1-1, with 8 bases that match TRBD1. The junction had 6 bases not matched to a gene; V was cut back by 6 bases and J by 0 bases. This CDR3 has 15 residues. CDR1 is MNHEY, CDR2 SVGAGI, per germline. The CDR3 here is CASSSDRGLNTEAFF. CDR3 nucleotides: TGTGCCAGCAGCTCAGACAGGGGCTTGAACACTGAAGCTTTCTTT.

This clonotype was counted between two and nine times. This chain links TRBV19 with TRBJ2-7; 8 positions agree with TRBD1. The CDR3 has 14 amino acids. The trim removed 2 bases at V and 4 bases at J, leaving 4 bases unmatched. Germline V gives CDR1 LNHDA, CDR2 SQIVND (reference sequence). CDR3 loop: CASSISGGEYEQYF. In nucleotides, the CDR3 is TGTGCCAGTAGTATATCAGGGGGCGAGTACGAGCAGTACTTC. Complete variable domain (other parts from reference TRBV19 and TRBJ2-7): DGGITQSPKYLFRKEGQNVTLSCEQNLNHDAMYWYRQDPGQGLRLIYYSQIVNDFQKGDIAEGYSVSREKKESFPLTVTSAQKNPTAFYLCASSISGGEYEQYFGPGTRLTVT.

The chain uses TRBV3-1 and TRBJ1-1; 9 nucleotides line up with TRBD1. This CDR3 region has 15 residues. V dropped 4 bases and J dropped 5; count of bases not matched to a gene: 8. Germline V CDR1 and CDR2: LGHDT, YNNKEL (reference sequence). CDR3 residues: CASSPVQGAGTEAFF. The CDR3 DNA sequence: TGTGCCAGCAGCCCTGTACAGGGGGCTGGAACTGAAGCTTTCTTT.

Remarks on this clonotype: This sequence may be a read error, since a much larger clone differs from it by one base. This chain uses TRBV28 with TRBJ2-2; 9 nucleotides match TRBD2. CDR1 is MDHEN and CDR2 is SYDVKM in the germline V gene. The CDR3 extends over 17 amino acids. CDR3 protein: CANSLGSAGGPVGELFF. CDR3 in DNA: TGTGCCAACAGTTTAGGTTCCGCGGGAGGGCCGGTCGGGGAGCTGTTTTTT.

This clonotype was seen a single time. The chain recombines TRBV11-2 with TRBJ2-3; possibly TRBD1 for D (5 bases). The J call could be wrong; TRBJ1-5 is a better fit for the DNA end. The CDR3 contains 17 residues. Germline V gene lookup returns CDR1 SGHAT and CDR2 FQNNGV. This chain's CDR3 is CASSSGTSGGFVDTQHF. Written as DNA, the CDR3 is TGTGCCAGCAGCTCGGGGACTAGCGGGGGGTTTGTGGATACGCAGCATTTT.

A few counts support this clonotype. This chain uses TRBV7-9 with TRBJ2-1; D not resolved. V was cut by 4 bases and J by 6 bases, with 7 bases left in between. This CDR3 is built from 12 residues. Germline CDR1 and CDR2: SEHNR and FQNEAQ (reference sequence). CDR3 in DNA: TGTGCCAGCAGCTCCCATTCCAATGAGCAGTTCTTC. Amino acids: CASSSHSNEQFF.

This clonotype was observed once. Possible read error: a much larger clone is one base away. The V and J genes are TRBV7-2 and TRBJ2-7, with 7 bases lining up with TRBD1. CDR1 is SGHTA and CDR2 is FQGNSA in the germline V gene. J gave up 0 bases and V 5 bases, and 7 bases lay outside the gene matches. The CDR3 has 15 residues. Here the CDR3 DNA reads TGTGCCAGCAGCACCCCGACAGGGAGCTCCTACGAGCAGTACTTC. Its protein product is CASSTPTGSSYEQYF. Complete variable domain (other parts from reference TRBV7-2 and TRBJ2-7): GAGVSQSPSNKVTEKGKDVELRCDPISGHTALYWYRQSLGQGLEFLIYFQGNSAPDKSGLPSDRFSAERTGGSVSTLTIQRTQQEDSAVYLCASSTPTGSSYEQYFGPGTRLTVT.

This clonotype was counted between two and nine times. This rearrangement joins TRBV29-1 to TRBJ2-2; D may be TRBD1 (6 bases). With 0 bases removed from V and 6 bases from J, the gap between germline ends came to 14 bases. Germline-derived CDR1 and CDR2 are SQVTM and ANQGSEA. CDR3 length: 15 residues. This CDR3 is CSVEDPRGFPGELFF. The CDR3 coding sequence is TGCAGCGTTGAAGATCCCAGGGGTTTCCCCGGGGAGCTGTTTTTT.

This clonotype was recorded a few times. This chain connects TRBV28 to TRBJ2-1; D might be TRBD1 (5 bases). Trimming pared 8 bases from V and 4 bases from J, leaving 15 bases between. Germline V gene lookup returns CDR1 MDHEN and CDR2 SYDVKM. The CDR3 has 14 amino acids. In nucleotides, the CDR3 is TGTGCCAGCGGAGACAGTCTTCCTTACAATGAGCAGTTCTTC. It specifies CASGDSLPYNEQFF.

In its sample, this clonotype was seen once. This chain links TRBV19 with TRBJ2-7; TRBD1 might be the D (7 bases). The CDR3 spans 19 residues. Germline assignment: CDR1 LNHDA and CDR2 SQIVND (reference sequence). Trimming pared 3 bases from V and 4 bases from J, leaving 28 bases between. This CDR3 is CASSIEGAGGTRTQYEQYF. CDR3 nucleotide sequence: TGTGCCAGTAGTATCGAGGGGGCTGGCGGGACCAGGACGCAGTACGAGCAGTACTTC.